This TCR beta chain comes out of a study of T-cell reconstitution after alpha-beta-depleted transplantation in children. This CDR3 has 14 residues. V was shortened by 4 bases and J by 4 bases, with 11 bases between the two germline ends. Library preparation (for TCRbeta) was performed with unique molecular identifiers. TCRdb re-called the PCR reads through MiXCR, storing one row per CDR3 protein. The sample consists of 450,000 to 550,000 distinct CDR3 sequences, 10% to 12% of them appearing once. Findings and limits, study-wide: As was reported, about two months after transplant, alpha-beta T cells came from several hundred expanded graft clones.

Notes on this clonotype: Its antigen is undetermined.

This clonotype was sampled from a female patient between 2 and 15 years old who had a stem cell transplant for aplastic anemia, so the T cells may come from the graft donor. The starting material was PBMCs, mostly from graft donor cells, obtained 180 days after TCRalphabeta/CD19-depleted stem cell transplant. J is TRBJ1-3 and V is TRBV12-3 or TRBV12-4; TRBD1 is a possible D gene (5 bases). The CDR3: CASSWRGIGNTIYF. The CDR3, as DNA: TGTGCCAGCAGTTGGAGGGGAATCGGAAACACCATATATTTT.